A selection of T cell receptor beta chains follows, all from one sample in a study of shared clonotypes between healthy human individuals. Sequencing was performed with immunoSEQ multiplex PCR; in TCRdb, only in-frame clones are kept and a portion is missing. The sample yields millions of clones, just over 90% seen once. The sequenced material came from naive CD4+ T cells sorted from blood. Every receptor here comes from a young man in good health. CDR3s include the opening cysteine and the closing phenylalanine or tryptophan. The order of the fields is V gene, D gene, J gene, clone size, CDR3 protein, CDR3 DNA. A D gene is named only where the DNA matches it firmly. The size field is filled for only some rows; it gives once, few, many or a size class.

TRBV5-1,TRBD2,TRBJ2-1,NA,CASSLAATSGYNEQFF,TGCGCCAGCAGCTTGGCAGCGACTAGCGGGTACAATGAGCAGTTCTTC
TRBV30,NA,TRBJ2-5,NA,CAWGTSPETQYF,TGTGCCTGGGGGACCTCCCCGGAGACCCAGTACTTC
TRBV2,NA,TRBJ1-1,NA,CASSESAGGRTEAFF,TGTGCCAGCAGTGAATCGGCGGGGGGCAGGACTGAAGCTTTCTTT
TRBV6-4,NA,TRBJ1-2,NA,CASSDSRGQIVGYTF,TGTGCCAGCAGTGACTCGAGGGGACAAATAGTCGGCTACACCTTC
TRBV27,TRBD1,TRBJ2-7,NA,CASSQLGTGANEQYF,TGTGCCAGCAGCCAACTGGGGACAGGGGCGAACGAGCAGTACTTC
TRBV20-1,NA,TRBJ2-7,NA,CSARVGEQYF,TGCAGTGCTAGAGTTGGCGAGCAGTACTTC
TRBV18,NA,TRBJ2-2,NA,CASSSSRNPANTGELFF,TGTGCCAGCTCCAGCTCCAGGAACCCCGCGAACACCGGGGAGCTGTTTTTT
TRBV7-9,NA,TRBJ2-1,NA,CASSLSGIYNEQFF,TGTGCCAGCAGCTTATCCGGGATCTACAATGAGCAGTTCTTC
TRBV18,TRBD1,TRBJ2-7,NA,CASSPRQGANEQYF,TGTGCCAGCTCACCCCGACAGGGGGCGAACGAGCAGTACTTC
TRBV5-4,NA,TRBJ1-2,NA,CASRIIGAYGYTF,TGTGCCAGCAGGATCATTGGGGCCTATGGCTACACCTTC
TRBV7-9,TRBD1,TRBJ1-5,NA,CASSLDAGGYQPQHF,TGTGCCAGCAGCTTAGACGCAGGGGGCTATCAGCCCCAGCATTTT
TRBV10-3,NA,TRBJ2-4,NA,CAISESENIQYF,TGTGCCATCAGTGAGTCCGAAAACATTCAGTACTTC
TRBV5-6,TRBD1,TRBJ2-5,NA,CASSLRQGWLGETQYF,TGTGCCAGCAGCCTGAGACAGGGCTGGTTAGGGGAGACCCAGTACTTC
TRBV19,NA,TRBJ2-1,NA,CASSIAQGSEQFF,TGTGCCAGTAGTATAGCACAGGGAAGTGAGCAGTTCTTC
TRBV9,NA,TRBJ1-5,NA,CASSVGGYSNQPQHF,TGTGCCAGCAGCGTGGGGGGCTATAGCAATCAGCCCCAGCATTTT
TRBV11-2,NA,TRBJ2-4,NA,CASSLRGWESKNIQYF,TGTGCCAGCAGCTTAAGGGGGTGGGAGTCCAAAAACATTCAGTACTTC
TRBV5-1,TRBD1,TRBJ2-7,NA,CASSQQGSEQYF,TGCGCCAGCAGCCAACAGGGGAGCGAGCAGTACTTC
TRBV6-5,TRBD2,TRBJ2-7,NA,CASSYGGGLPTEQYF,TGTGCCAGCAGTTACGGGGGGGGACTCCCGACCGAGCAGTACTTC
TRBV2,TRBD1,TRBJ1-6,NA,CASSPSRTGAPSGSPLHF,TGTGCCAGCAGTCCCAGCAGGACAGGGGCCCCCTCGGGGTCACCCCTCCACTTT
TRBV7-7,NA,TRBJ2-2,once,CASSPLVVTGELFF,TGTGCTAGCAGCCCCCTGGTGGTCACCGGGGAGCTGTTTTTT
TRBV28,TRBD1,TRBJ2-7,NA,CASSGTTGAYEQYF,TGTGCCAGCAGTGGAACGACAGGGGCCTACGAGCAGTACTTC
TRBV11-3,NA,TRBJ2-1,NA,CASSLLSGNEQFF,TGTGCCAGCAGCTTACTCAGCGGTAATGAGCAGTTCTTC
TRBV5-1,NA,TRBJ2-7,NA,CASSLGERAYEQYF,TGCGCCAGCAGCTTGGGCGAGCGGGCCTACGAGCAGTACTTC